The next 23 T cell receptor beta chains were all read from a single sample in a study of memory CD4+ T cells and cytomegalovirus serostatus. The sort gate was single viable CD3+CD4+CD8-CD45RO+ cells for memory CD4+ T cells. Using immunoSEQ multiplex PCR, the repertoire was profiled, and TCRdb retains in-frame clones only, with some absent. The sample has about 60,000 clones; over 65% are singletons. Sequenced input: memory CD4+ T cells from blood. These receptors came from an adult in good health and CMV-seropositive.

The chain has TRBV6-5 and TRBJ2-2; D is unclear. V was clipped by 5 bases and J by 6 bases, with 13 bases between them. Germline CDR1 reads MNHEY; CDR2 reads SVGAGI. The CDR3 covers 14 residues. The CDR3 region is CASSPVPWAGELFF. Written as DNA, the CDR3 is TGTGCCAGCAGTCCTGTGCCTTGGGCCGGGGAGCTGTTTTTT.

V is TRBV28 and J is TRBJ1-2, with 7 nucleotides matching TRBD1. The CDR3 has 12 residues. Germline values: CDR1 MDHEN, CDR2 SYDVKM. Trimming cost V 9 bases and J 2 bases; bases outside gene matches: 3. CDR3 residues: CASLGQNYGYTF. For the CDR3, the DNA is TGTGCCAGTTTGGGACAGAACTATGGCTACACCTTC.

V usage is TRBV5-1 and J usage is TRBJ2-1; unclear D gene. Germline V gene sequence: CDR1 SGHRS, CDR2 YFSETQ. The V end lost 4 bases, the J end lost 1 base, and 12 bases lay between the germline ends. CDR3 length: 15 residues. CDR3 bases: TGCGCCAGCAGCAGGGATACGGATTCCTACAATGAGCAGTTCTTC. Encoded protein: CASSRDTDSYNEQFF.

This chain connects TRBV18 to TRBJ2-3, with 8 positions matching TRBD1. Losses at the gene ends were 2 bases for V and 6 bases for J; bases not matched to a gene: 1. The V gene's germline CDR1 is KGHSH and CDR2 LQKENI. This CDR3 has 13 amino acids. The CDR3 protein is CASSPGQGDTQYF. Written as DNA, the CDR3 is TGTGCCAGCTCACCAGGACAGGGCGATACGCAGTATTTT.

The J gene is TRBJ2-4, the V gene TRBV28, with D maybe TRBD1 (5 bases). Germline V gene lookup returns CDR1 MDHEN and CDR2 SYDVKM. The CDR3 length is 15 residues. V lost 4 bases to trimming and J lost 6 bases, with 16 bases between them. CDR3 residues: CASSSPSGWANIQYF. Written as DNA, the CDR3 is TGTGCCAGCAGTTCCCCATCAGGGTGGGCAAACATTCAGTACTTC.

The J gene is TRBJ1-2, the V gene TRBV18, with TRBD1 identical over 11 bases. CDR3 length: 13 residues. With V trimmed by 3 bases and J by 7 bases, 1 base remained unmatched. Germline assignment: CDR1 KGHSH and CDR2 LQKENI. The chain's CDR3 is CASSPGQGVGYTF. CDR3 nucleotides: TGTGCCAGCTCACCGGGACAGGGGGTTGGCTACACCTTC.

This chain links TRBV14 with TRBJ1-4, with D tentatively TRBD1 (5 bases). V lost 0 bases and J lost 8, with 16 bases in between. This CDR3 has 16 amino acids. CDR1 SGHDN and CDR2 FVKESK come from the germline V gene. CDR3 region: CASSQDVGKGDEKLFF. The CDR3 bases are TGTGCCAGCAGCCAAGATGTGGGCAAAGGGGACGAAAAACTGTTTTTT.

The chain is built from TRBV29-1 and TRBJ1-2; possible D gene TRBD1, 6 bases. The germline CDR1 and CDR2 sequences are SQVTM and ANQGSEA. The CDR3 has 13 residues. Trimming pared 7 bases from V and 8 bases from J, leaving 20 bases between. The CDR3 DNA reads TGCAGCGCCCGGGGGAACGGGGGGCTCGGCTACACCTTC. Amino acid sequence: CSARGNGGLGYTF.

This chain joins TRBV18 and TRBJ2-2, with D possibly TRBD1 on 6 matching bases. Germline values: CDR1 KGHSH, CDR2 LQKENI. This CDR3 comprises 15 residues. Trimming removed 4 bases from V and 1 base from J, with 10 bases in between. This CDR3 reads CASSLSQGNTGELFF. The CDR3 nucleotides read TGTGCCAGCTCACTGTCACAGGGGAACACCGGGGAGCTGTTTTTT.

The V gene is TRBV14, the J gene TRBJ2-6; 8 nucleotides match TRBD2. Losses at the gene ends were 2 bases for V and 2 bases for J; bases not matched to a gene: 8. The V gene's germline CDR1 is SGHDN and CDR2 FVKESK. This CDR3 is 18 amino acids long. In DNA, the CDR3 is TGTGCCAGCAGCCAAAATTCCGGGAGGGAAACTGGGGCCAACGTCCTGACTTTC. Residues: CASSQNSGRETGANVLTF. The full variable domain, completed using reference TRBV14 and TRBJ2-6, is EAGVTQFPSHSVIEKGQTVTLRCDPISGHDNLYWYRRVMGKEIKFLLHFVKESKQDESGMPNNRFLAERTGGTYSTLKVQPAELEDSGVYFCASSQNSGRETGANVLTFGAGSRLTVL.

By share of the sample, this clone is large. The chain joins TRBV7-6 to TRBJ1-5; D is ambiguous. CDR1 is SGHVS and CDR2 is FNYEAQ in the germline V gene. The CDR3 covers 15 residues. V lost 1 base, J lost 0 bases, and 7 bases lay in between. CDR3 coding DNA: TGTGCCAGCAGCTTAGGGGGAAATAGCAATCAGCCCCAGCATTTT. Its translation: CASSLGGNSNQPQHF.

This clone was detected once. The chain carries TRBV27 and TRBJ2-3; D gene unclear. V lost 4 bases, J lost 11 bases, and 10 bases lay in between. Germline values: CDR1 MNHEY, CDR2 SMNVEV (reference sequence). CDR3 length: 11 amino acids. CDR3 in DNA: TGTGCCAGCAGTTCGTACAAAAAGCAGTATTTT. It codes for CASSSYKKQYF.

V gene TRBV7-9 combines with J gene TRBJ2-3; D remains ambiguous. The V gene lost 7 bases and the J gene lost 5 bases, with 22 bases spanning the gap. The CDR3 covers 16 residues. Germline assignment: CDR1 SEHNR and CDR2 FQNEAQ (reference sequence). The CDR3 region has the DNA TGTGCCAGCACTTCGTCCCTCTGGGGTCCGGGAGATACGCAGTATTTT. Its translation is CASTSSLWGPGDTQYF.

V usage is TRBV19 and J usage is TRBJ2-5; D gene uncertain. This CDR3 has 15 residues. In germline, CDR1 is LNHDA, CDR2 SQIVND (reference sequence). The ends were cut back, 3 bases at V and 5 bases at J, with 16 bases in the middle. CDR3 in amino acids: CASSIPFTSLETQYF. The CDR3, as DNA: TGTGCCAGTAGTATCCCATTCACCTCTTTGGAGACCCAGTACTTC.

The chain combines TRBV21-1 with TRBJ1-4. TRBV21-1 is marked as a pseudogene. The CDR3 loop spans 15 amino acids. The CDR3 region has the DNA TGTGCCACCTCCGGGGGGCTATCAACTAATGAAAAACTGTTTTTT. This codes for CATSGGLSTNEKLFF.

This clone has a handful of counts. The genes are TRBV7-9 and TRBJ1-1, with a weak D call TRBD1 (5 bases). This CDR3 contains 15 residues. Trimming removed 3 bases from V and 3 bases from J, with 14 bases in between. From germline, CDR1 is SEHNR and CDR2 FQNEAQ (reference sequence). CDR3 DNA: TGTGCCAGCAGCTTCGCAGGGCTGATGGACACTGAAGCTTTCTTT. Translated, it gives CASSFAGLMDTEAFF.

This chain uses TRBV7-2 with TRBJ1-2, with a possible D match to TRBD1 (6 bases). Trimming cost V 6 bases and J 7 bases, with 18 bases left between them. CDR3 length: 14 residues. CDR1 is SGHTA, CDR2 FQGNSA, per germline. Written as DNA, the CDR3 is TGTGCCAGCAGGCGCACAGGGTACTCGGGTGGCTACACCTTC. This translates into CASRRTGYSGGYTF.

The rearrangement links TRBV6-1 to TRBJ2-1, with D unresolved. Between the trimmed V and J ends, which lost 5 bases and 3 bases, there was a span of 5 bases. Germline V gene lookup returns CDR1 MNHNS and CDR2 SASEGT. CDR3 size: 12 residues. The CDR3 DNA follows: TGTGCCAGCAGTCCAGACTACAATGAGCAGTTCTTC. Residues: CASSPDYNEQFF.

V is TRBV30 and J is TRBJ1-1; tentative D call: TRBD1 (5 bases). CDR3 size: 14 residues. With 0 bases removed from V and 5 bases from J, the gap between germline ends came to 13 bases. Germline assignment: CDR1 GTSNPN and CDR2 SVGIG (reference sequence). CDR3 DNA: TGTGCCTGGAGTGTAGTTCCGGGGCGTACTGAAGCTTTCTTT. Amino acids: CAWSVVPGRTEAFF.

This clone was seen only a few times. This chain connects TRBV9 to TRBJ2-1; the match to TRBD2 covers 9 bases. This CDR3 is 15 amino acids long. Germline values: CDR1 SGDLS, CDR2 YYNGEE. Unmatched junction bases numbered 3, after V lost 1 base and J lost 4 bases. The CDR3 is CASSVRLAEYNEQFF. In DNA form, the CDR3 reads TGTGCCAGCAGCGTACGACTAGCGGAGTACAATGAGCAGTTCTTC.

About this clone: Different DNA sequences within this sample yield the same CDR3. The chain links TRBV18 to TRBJ2-3; the D is unclear. V lost 3 bases and J lost 2, with 3 bases in between. Germline values: CDR1 KGHSH, CDR2 LQKENI. The length of the CDR3 is 12 residues. Written as DNA, the CDR3 is TGTGCCAGCTCACCTTCCACAGATACGCAGTATTTT. It translates to CASSPSTDTQYF.

J is TRBJ2-3 and V is TRBV2, with TRBD2 as a possible D gene (5 bases). This CDR3 contains 13 residues. Germline lookup yields CDR1 SNHLY and CDR2 FYNNEI. Trimming removed 6 bases at V and 4 bases at J, with 11 bases between. In nucleotides, the CDR3 is TGTGCCAGCAGGATGGAGGTTTCAGATACGCAGTATTTT. This sequence encodes CASRMEVSDTQYF.

With respect to this clone: One end of the junction is discordant with germline, which a read error may explain. The chain links TRBV7-6 to TRBJ2-5; D is perhaps TRBD1 (6 bases). The germline gives CDR1 SGHVS, CDR2 FNYEAQ. CDR3 length: 13 amino acids. The CDR3 spells CAGSWTVQETQYF. Here the CDR3 DNA reads TGTGCCGGCAGTTGGACAGTACAAGAGACCCAGTACTTC.